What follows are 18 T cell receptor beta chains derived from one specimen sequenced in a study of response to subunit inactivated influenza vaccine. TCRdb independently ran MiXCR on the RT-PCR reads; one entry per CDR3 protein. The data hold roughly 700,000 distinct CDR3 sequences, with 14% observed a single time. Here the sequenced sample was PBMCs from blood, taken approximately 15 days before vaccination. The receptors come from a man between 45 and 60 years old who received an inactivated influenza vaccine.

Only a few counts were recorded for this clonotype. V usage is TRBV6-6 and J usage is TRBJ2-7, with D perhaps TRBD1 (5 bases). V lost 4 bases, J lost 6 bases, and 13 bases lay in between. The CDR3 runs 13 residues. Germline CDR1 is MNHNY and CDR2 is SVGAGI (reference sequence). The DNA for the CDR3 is TGTGCCAGCAGTTTAGGGGTTTCAGGCGAGCAGTACTTC. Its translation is CASSLGVSGEQYF.

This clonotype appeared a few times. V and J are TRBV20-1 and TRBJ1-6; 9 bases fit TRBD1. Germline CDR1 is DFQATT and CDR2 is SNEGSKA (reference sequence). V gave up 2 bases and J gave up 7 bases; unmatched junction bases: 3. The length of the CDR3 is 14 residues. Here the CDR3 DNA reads TGCAGTGCTAGAAAAGGGACAGGGAATTCACCCCTCCACTTT. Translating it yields CSARKGTGNSPLHF.

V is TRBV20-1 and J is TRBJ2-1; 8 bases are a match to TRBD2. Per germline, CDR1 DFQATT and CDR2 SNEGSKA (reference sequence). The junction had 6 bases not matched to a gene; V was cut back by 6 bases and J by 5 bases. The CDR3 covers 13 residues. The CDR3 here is CSAPRTSNNEQFF. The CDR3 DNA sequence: TGCAGTGCCCCGAGGACTAGCAACAATGAGCAGTTCTTC.

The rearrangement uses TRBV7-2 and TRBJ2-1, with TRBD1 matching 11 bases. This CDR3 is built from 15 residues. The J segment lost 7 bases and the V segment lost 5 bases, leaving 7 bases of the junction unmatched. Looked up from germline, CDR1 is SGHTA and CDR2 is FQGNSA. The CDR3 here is CASSTGQGANNEQFF. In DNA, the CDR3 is TGTGCCAGCAGCACCGGACAGGGGGCTAATAATGAGCAGTTCTTC.

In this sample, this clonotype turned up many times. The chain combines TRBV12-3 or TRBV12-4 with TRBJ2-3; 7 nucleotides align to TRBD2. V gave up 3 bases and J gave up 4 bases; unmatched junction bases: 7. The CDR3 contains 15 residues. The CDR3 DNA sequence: TGTGCCAGCAGTTTTGCACGCGGGAGACCAGATACGCAGTATTTT. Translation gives CASSFARGRPDTQYF.

This CDR3 is CASRPGGSNTGELFF. CDR3 in DNA: TGTGCCAGCAGGCCCGGTGGTTCGAACACCGGGGAGCTGTTTTTT. This chain connects TRBV3-1 to TRBJ2-2; D gene uncertain. Germline-derived CDR1 and CDR2 are LGHDT and YNNKEL (reference sequence). The CDR3 sequence is 15 residues long. The ends were cut back, 6 bases at V and 0 bases at J, with 11 bases in the middle.

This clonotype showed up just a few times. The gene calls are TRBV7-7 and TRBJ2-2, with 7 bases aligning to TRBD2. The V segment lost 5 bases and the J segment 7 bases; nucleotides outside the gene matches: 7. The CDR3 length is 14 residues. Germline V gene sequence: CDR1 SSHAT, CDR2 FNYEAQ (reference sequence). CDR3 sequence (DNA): TGTGCCAGCAGCGCAGCGGCGGGAGTCGGGGAGCTGTTTTTT. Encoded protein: CASSAAAGVGELFF.

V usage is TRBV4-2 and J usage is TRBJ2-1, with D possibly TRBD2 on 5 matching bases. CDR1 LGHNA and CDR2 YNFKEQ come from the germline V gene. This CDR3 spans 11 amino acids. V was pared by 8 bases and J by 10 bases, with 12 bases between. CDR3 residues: CASSGVVEQFF. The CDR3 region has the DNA TGTGCCAGCTCCGGGGTCGTAGAGCAGTTCTTC.

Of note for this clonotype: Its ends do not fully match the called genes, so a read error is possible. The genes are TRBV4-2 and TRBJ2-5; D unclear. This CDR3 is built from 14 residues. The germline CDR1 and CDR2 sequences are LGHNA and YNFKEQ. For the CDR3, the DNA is TGTGCCATCAGCCCCGGATCTTTCGGAGAGACCCAGTACTTC. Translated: CAISPGSFGETQYF.

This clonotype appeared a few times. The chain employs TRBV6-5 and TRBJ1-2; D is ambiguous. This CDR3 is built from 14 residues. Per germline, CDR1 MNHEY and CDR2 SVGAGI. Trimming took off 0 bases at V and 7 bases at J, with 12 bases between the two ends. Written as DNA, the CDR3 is TGTGCCAGCAGTTACTCGATCGGGGTTGGTGGCTACACCTTC. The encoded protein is CASSYSIGVGGYTF.

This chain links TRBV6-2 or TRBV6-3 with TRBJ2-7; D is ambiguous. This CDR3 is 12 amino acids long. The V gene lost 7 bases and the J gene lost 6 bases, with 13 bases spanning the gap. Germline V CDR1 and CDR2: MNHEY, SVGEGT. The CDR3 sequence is CASNGRRAEQYF. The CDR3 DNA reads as TGTGCCAGCAATGGTAGGCGAGCCGAGCAGTACTTC.

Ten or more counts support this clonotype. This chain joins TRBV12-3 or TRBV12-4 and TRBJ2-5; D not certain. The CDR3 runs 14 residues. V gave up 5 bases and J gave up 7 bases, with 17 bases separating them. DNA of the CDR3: TGTGCCAGCAGTCAAGGGCGGAGTCTTCTGACCCAGTACTTC. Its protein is CASSQGRSLLTQYF.

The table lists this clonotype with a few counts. The CDR3 coding sequence is TGCAGTCTAGGACTAGCGGGGCCCCTGGGAGAGCAGTACTTC. Its protein product is CSLGLAGPLGEQYF. The chain recombines TRBV20-1 with TRBJ2-7; 12 bases agree with TRBD2. This CDR3 is 14 amino acids long. J gave up 7 bases and V 8 bases, and 12 bases lay outside the gene matches. Germline V gene data show CDR1 as DFQATT and CDR2 as SNEGSKA (reference sequence).

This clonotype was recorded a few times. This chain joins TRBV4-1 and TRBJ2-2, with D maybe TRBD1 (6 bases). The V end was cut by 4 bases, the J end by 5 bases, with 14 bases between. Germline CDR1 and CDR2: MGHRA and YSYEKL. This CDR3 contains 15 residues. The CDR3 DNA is TGCGCCAGCAGCCGGACAGACGAGGGGACCGGGGAGCTGTTTTTT. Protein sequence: CASSRTDEGTGELFF.

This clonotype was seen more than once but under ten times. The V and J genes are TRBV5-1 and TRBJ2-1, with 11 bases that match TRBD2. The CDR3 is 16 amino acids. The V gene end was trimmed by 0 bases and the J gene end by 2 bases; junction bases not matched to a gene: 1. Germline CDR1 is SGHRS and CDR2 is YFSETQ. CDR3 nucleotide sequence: TGCGCCAGCAGCTTGGGACTAGCGGGGCCCTACAATGAGCAGTTCTTC. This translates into CASSLGLAGPYNEQFF.

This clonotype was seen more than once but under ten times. The CDR3 reads CASTQAGQGTEQYF. CDR3 DNA sequence: TGTGCCAGCACCCAGGCAGGACAGGGTACCGAGCAGTACTTC. The chain uses TRBV3-1 and TRBJ2-7; the match to TRBD1 covers 8 bases. Germline V gene data show CDR1 as LGHDT and CDR2 as YNNKEL (reference sequence). This CDR3 has 14 residues. V shed 7 bases, J shed 6 bases, and the junction held 11 bases outside the gene matches.

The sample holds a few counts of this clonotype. Here the CDR3 reads CASNPGLALNEQYF. In nucleotides, the CDR3 is TGTGCCAGCAATCCGGGACTAGCGCTGAACGAGCAGTACTTC. The chain joins TRBV28 to TRBJ2-7; 10 positions match TRBD2. CDR3 length: 14 amino acids. V was pared by 7 bases and J by 5 bases, with 8 bases of the junction left unmatched. Germline V CDR1 and CDR2: MDHEN, SYDVKM. Using reference TRBV28 and TRBJ2-7 for the parts outside the CDR3, the full variable domain is DVKVTQSSRYLVKRTGEKVFLECVQDMDHENMFWYRQDPGLGLRLIYFSYDVKMKEKGDIPEGYSVSREKKERFSLILESASTNQTSMYLCASNPGLALNEQYFGPGTRLTVT.

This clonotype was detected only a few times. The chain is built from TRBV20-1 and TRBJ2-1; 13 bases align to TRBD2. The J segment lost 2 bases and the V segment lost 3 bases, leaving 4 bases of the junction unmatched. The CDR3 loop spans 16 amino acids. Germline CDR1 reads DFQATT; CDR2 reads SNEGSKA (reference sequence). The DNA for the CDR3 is TGCAGTGCTAGCCGGACTAGCGGGGGCCCCTACAATGAGCAGTTCTTC. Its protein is CSASRTSGGPYNEQFF.